What follows describes a single T cell receptor (beta chain). Its antigen is currently unknown. This entry is derived from a study of graft-versus-host responses after intestinal transplantation. Study-level background: Multivisceral, liver-intestinal, or isolated intestinal transplants were given to recipients. Tacrolimus and steroids were given for around three years to all recipients after anti-thymocyte globulin induction.

The germline CDR1 and CDR2 sequences are SGDLS and YYNGEE. J was trimmed by 4 bases and V by 3 bases; bases with no gene match: 8. This CDR3 comprises 15 residues. Assay: immunoSEQ multiplex PCR; the TCRdb copy retains only in-frame clones and omits some. Here the sample spans around 39,000 clones, approximately 93% being singletons. Notes on the study in general: Association was observed between peak circulating GvH clone levels and early post-transplant HvG declines. Ileal or blood samples showed some GvH clones first, and such clones were also found in recipient marrow.

The chain couples TRBV9 to TRBJ2-5, with 8 bases lining up with TRBD1. This TCR derives from a human patient who received an intestinal transplant, so some T cells may come from the graft donor. The sequences come from PBMCs, collected less than 750 days after intestinal transplantation. The CDR3 sequence: CASSGGQGVRETQYF. The CDR3 DNA reads as TGTGCCAGCAGCGGTGGACAGGGTGTTAGAGAGACCCAGTACTTC.